This T cell receptor (beta chain) was observed in a study of T cells after yellow fever vaccination. In the study overall: Where fractions had low cell numbers, libraries were prepared from them with the SMART-Seq v4 Ultra Low Input RNA kit. General study results and limits: Only a small proportion of the clonotypes turned up in both the CD4 and the CD8 compartments, likely arising from convergent recombination. The study noted that FACS-sorted repertoires could contain abundant clonotypes contaminating from the bulk population. Primary-vaccination clones mostly resurfaced post-booster (around 96% CD4, roughly 90% CD8).

From the 5' RACE reads, TCRdb called clonotypes with MiXCR, one entry per CDR3 protein. Of around 300,000 distinct CDR3 sequences listed, approximately 4% were seen once; the top ten hold approximately 19%. This clonotype has only a few counts. Antigen unknown. The V gene end was trimmed by 0 bases and the J gene end by 3 bases; junction bases not matched to a gene: 3. Germline loops: CDR1 LGHDT, CDR2 YNNKEL (reference sequence). The CDR3 spans 17 residues. This TCR came from a man aged 18 to 30 who received the YFV17D yellow fever vaccine. Sequencing was performed on PBMCs, taken 15 days after the yellow fever booster vaccination. This sequence joins TRBV3-1 and TRBJ2-1; the match to TRBD2 covers 12 bases. The CDR3 nucleotides read TGTGCCAGCAGCCAAGAGACTAGCGGGGGTGACTACAATGAGCAGTTCTTC. Its translation is CASSQETSGGDYNEQFF.